Listed below are T cell receptor beta chains from one sample, sequenced in a study of a mutant IDH1 vaccine in newly diagnosed glioma. No cognate antigen is known for these TCRs. Method: immunoSEQ multiplex PCR; TCRdb's copy keeps in-frame clones and lacks some. The repertoire holds tens of thousands of clones, with about three quarters as singletons. This material consisted of PBMCs, taken from a glioma patient whose treatment included an IDH1 peptide vaccine. These receptors all come from a middle-aged man with glioma. CDR3s include the opening cysteine and the closing phenylalanine or tryptophan. Expanded clones are given a class, and other clones once, few, many or no size at all.

>.|TRBV9
CASSATGWGNQPQHF
>.|TRBV30
CALDVLRTEAFF
>.|TRBV9
CASSVTDSYNEQFF
>few|TRBV4-2
CASSQDGTNTEAFF
>.|TRBV27
CASSFEGLIGREQFF
>.|TRBV7-2
CASRPPGAGITDTQYF
>few|TRBV19
CASSTFYSSGANVLTF
>.|TRBV5-4
CASSRALEKNYEQYF
>.|TRBV5-1
CASSPGTGGHEQYF
>.|TRBV30
CAWSVNSNYGYTF
>.|TRBV6-5
CASSYGQHNEQFF
>few|TRBV6-5
CASSRTGRDQPQHF
>once|TRBV27
CASGYSLSVSYTF
>.|TRBV2
CASRGTGPFYEQYF
>.|TRBV19
CASSSWDETYEQYF
>.|TRBV4-1
CASTNLDEQFF
>.|TRBV29-1
CSAQGLTEAFF
>.|TRBV7-3
CASSLGGGEDTQYF
>.|TRBV5-1
CASSFTSGGASYEQYF
>.|TRBV7-3
CASSFQGGDTQYF
>.|TRBV9
CASSVGPGPDTDTQYF
>.|TRBV5-4
CASSLAGPNEKLFF
>.|TRBV6-6
CATGTGNTIYF
>.|TRBV2
CASSVDLESSGYTF